This T cell receptor beta chain was sequenced in a study of blood T cell repertoires in COVID-19. Study context: COVID-19 samples, acute and convalescent, were from the United States, Italy and Spain. PBMCs, B-cell-depleted T cells, or T cells provided the cDNA or gDNA that made up the material.

In the authors' methods: The authors estimated nucleated cell counts from reference gene primer amplification. Assay used: immunoSEQ multiplex PCR; TCRdb lists only in-frame clones, some missing. V, J and clone size were drawn from that table, and D and trimming were deduced from the DNA. Of a few hundred thousand clones in the sample, 91% were seen once. Sequenced sample: peripheral blood. This sequence was found in a person in their late teens or twenties with COVID-19, enrolled during active disease.

This chain's CDR3 is CASREGYLVDTEAFF. The CDR3 DNA reads as TGTGCCAGCAGGGAGGGGTATCTGGTGGACACTGAAGCTTTCTTT. The rearrangement links TRBV11-2 to TRBJ1-1; a possible D gene is TRBD1 (5 bases). The germline V and J ends were trimmed by 6 bases and 3 bases, with 17 bases remaining between them. CDR1 is SGHAT, CDR2 FQNNGV, per germline. There are 15 residues in the CDR3.